This T cell receptor (beta chain) was captured in a study of follicular helper T cells after annual influenza vaccination. In the case of this clone: The antigen is not known.

The time point denotes: 2014-2015 season, pre-vaccination. Study-level findings and limits: Day 7 ICOS+CD38+ clones were most often found later in ICOS-CD38- cTfh cells. ICOS+CD38+ cTfh clonality tracked population frequency, and its change tracked circulating plasmablast change.

Deletions cut 0 bases from V and 4 bases from J, with 3 bases between. From germline, CDR1 is GTSNPN and CDR2 SVGIG (reference sequence). There are 11 residues in the CDR3. Generated by immunoSEQ multiplex PCR, the TCRdb table keeps only in-frame clones and is missing some. Found here are 6,500 to 10,000 clones, roughly four fifths of them singletons; the top ten hold about 1%. This rearrangement joins TRBV30 to TRBJ2-5, with unresolved D. The receptor was isolated from an adult who received the influenza vaccine. The sample consisted of CXCR5+ CD38- circulating T follicular helper cells from blood, taken on the day of influenza vaccination. Regarding subset: circulating Tfh, non-naive CD4+CXCR5+PD-1+ (ICOS+CD38+ or ICOS-CD38-). CDR3 residues: CAWSVSETQYF. CDR3 DNA sequence: TGTGCCTGGAGTGTGTCAGAGACCCAGTACTTC.